Below are 14 T cell receptor beta chains sequenced from a single sample in a study of T cell responses to AZD1222 COVID-19 vaccine. Some clones are missing from TCRdb's copy, which holds only in-frame ones; the method was immunoSEQ multiplex PCR. The sample carries 200,000 or so clones, about 94% recorded once. The sample was peripheral blood, taken on day 0 of AZD1222 vaccination. The origin of the receptors is an adult in good health.

The gene calls are TRBV21-1 and TRBJ2-1; no check of the table's D call, TRBD2, against the DNA was made. TRBV21-1 is a pseudogene locus. CDR3 size: 15 residues. CDR3 bases: TGTGCCAGCAGCATCACCGGGACTACGCACAATGAGCAGTTCTTC. Translated: CASSITGTTHNEQFF.

This rearrangement joins TRBV6-2 or TRBV6-3 to TRBJ1-2; 7 bases are a match to TRBD1. Germline V lookup: CDR1 MNHEY, CDR2 SVGEGT. The CDR3 runs to 15 residues. The junction had 11 bases not matched to a gene; V was cut back by 6 bases and J by 4 bases. The CDR3 sequence is CASRPPHTGVYGYTF. As DNA, the CDR3 is TGTGCCAGCAGACCTCCCCACACAGGGGTCTATGGCTACACCTTC.

This chain joins TRBV6-5 and TRBJ1-5; 8 bases fit TRBD1. From germline, CDR1 is MNHEY and CDR2 SVGAGI. This CDR3 comprises 13 residues. Unmatched junction bases numbered 4, after V lost 7 bases and J lost 5 bases. As DNA, the CDR3 is TGTGCCAGCACGGACAGGGACTATCAGCCCCAGCATTTT. This encodes CASTDRDYQPQHF.

This chain links TRBV4-1 with TRBJ2-5; no definite D call. CDR3 length: 12 amino acids. Germline CDR1 reads MGHRA; CDR2 reads YSYEKL. The germline V and J ends were trimmed by 3 bases and 4 bases, with 6 bases remaining between them. The CDR3 spells CASSQIGETQYF. The CDR3 DNA sequence: TGCGCCAGCAGCCAGATCGGAGAGACCCAGTACTTC.

J is TRBJ2-7 and V is TRBV28; D not resolved. The germline V gene has CDR1 MDHEN and CDR2 SYDVKM. The CDR3 consists of 18 residues. V was cut by 1 base and J by 0 bases, with 19 bases left in between. CDR3 residues: CASSLLLWAETSSYEQYF. In DNA, the CDR3 is TGTGCCAGCAGTTTATTGTTATGGGCAGAAACTTCCTCCTACGAGCAGTACTTC.

The gene calls are TRBV5-4 and TRBJ2-7; 10 nucleotides agree with TRBD2. The junction had 7 bases not matched to a gene; V was cut back by 5 bases and J by 5 bases. The germline gives CDR1 SGHNT, CDR2 YYREEE (reference sequence). There are 14 residues in the CDR3. The CDR3 nucleotides read TGTGCCAGCAGAAGCGGGAGGGCCCACAACGAGCAGTACTTC. Its translation is CASRSGRAHNEQYF. Drawing the rest from reference TRBV5-4 and TRBJ2-7, the complete variable domain is ETGVTQSPTHLIKTRGQQVTLRCSSQSGHNTVSWYQQALGQGPQFIFQYYREEENGRGNFPPRFSGLQFPNYSSELNVNALELDDSALYLCASRSGRAHNEQYFGPGTRLTVT.

This chain joins TRBV19 and TRBJ1-2; 11 bases map to TRBD1. Germline lookup yields CDR1 LNHDA and CDR2 SQIVND (reference sequence). The ends lost 3 bases at V and 4 bases at J; junction bases unmatched: 10. The CDR3 extends over 17 amino acids. The CDR3 spells CASSMTFGQGASYGYTF. CDR3 sequence (DNA): TGTGCCAGTAGTATGACCTTCGGACAGGGGGCTTCCTATGGCTACACCTTC.

The chain recombines TRBV6-2 or TRBV6-3 with TRBJ2-7; 8 bases agree with TRBD2. V lost 0 bases, J lost 4 bases, and 14 bases stayed unmatched. The CDR3 totals 18 residues. Germline V gives CDR1 MNHEY, CDR2 SVGEGT. CDR3 in DNA: TGTGCCAGCAGTTACTCGATGACACGGGAGGGCCACGGATACGAGCAGTACTTC. Amino acid sequence: CASSYSMTREGHGYEQYF.

The chain has TRBV5-1 and TRBJ2-2, with D possibly called TRBD1 or TRBD2 (5 bases each). Germline-derived CDR1 and CDR2 are SGHRS and YFSETQ. Trimming left V 4 bases short and J 5 bases short, with 9 bases between. The CDR3 extends over 13 amino acids. Here the CDR3 reads CASSPGTTGELFF. CDR3 bases: TGCGCCAGCAGCCCCGGGACGACCGGGGAGCTGTTTTTT.

The chain combines TRBV2 with TRBJ2-7; no reliable D call. This CDR3 comprises 14 residues. V lost 1 base and J 1 base, leaving 8 bases between the germline ends. The germline CDR1 and CDR2 sequences are SNHLY and FYNNEI. The CDR3 coding sequence is TGTGCCAGCAGTGAAGAGGCGGTGTCCTACGAGCAGTACTTC. Protein sequence: CASSEEAVSYEQYF.

V usage is TRBV19 and J usage is TRBJ1-4; TRBD1 is a possible D gene (5 bases). Trimming shortened V by 7 bases and J by 7 bases, and 13 bases separated the two germline ends. CDR3 size: 13 residues. Germline V gene data show CDR1 as LNHDA and CDR2 as SQIVND (reference sequence). In nucleotides, the CDR3 is TGTGCCAGTAAGGGACCAACGGGTGAAAAACTGTTTTTT. Its translation: CASKGPTGEKLFF.

The V gene is TRBV3-1 (or the pseudogene TRBV3-2), the J gene TRBJ2-6, with 12 bases identical to TRBD2. The CDR3 consists of 19 residues. The junction had 8 bases not matched to a gene; V was cut back by 4 bases and J by 1 base. Germline V gene sequence: CDR1 LGHDT, CDR2 YNNKEL (reference sequence). This CDR3 is CASSPGLAGGPSGANVLTF. The CDR3 region has the DNA TGTGCCAGCAGCCCGGGGCTAGCGGGAGGGCCTTCTGGGGCCAACGTCCTGACTTTC.

The chain has TRBV4-2 and TRBJ2-3; no reliable D call. The ends were cut back, 4 bases at V and 5 bases at J, with 7 bases in the middle. The CDR3 is 12 amino acids. The germline V gene has CDR1 LGHNA and CDR2 YNFKEQ. CDR3 protein: CASSPFGDTQYF. As DNA, the CDR3 is TGTGCCAGCAGCCCTTTTGGAGATACGCAGTATTTT.

J is TRBJ2-5 and V is TRBV12-3 or TRBV12-4, with D perhaps matching TRBD2 (6 bases). The V and J ends lost 5 bases and 5 bases respectively, with 9 bases between them. CDR3 size: 12 residues. CDR3 nucleotides: TGTGCCAGCAGTGGAGGGAGGGAGACCCAGTACTTC. It is translated as CASSGGRETQYF.